The clone carrying this T cell receptor beta chain was seen more than once but under ten times. Its antigen is still unknown. The data were taken from a study of T cells after yellow fever vaccination. General study results and limits: Detected again after the booster were most primary-vaccination clones, at almost 97% CD4 and roughly 88% CD8. Abundant bulk-population clonotypes could contaminate the FACS-sorted repertoires.

One entry per CDR3 protein, called by TCRdb with MiXCR from the 5' RACE reads. Among about 260,000 distinct CDR3 sequences listed, over 10% were seen once. The sequences come from CD4+ T cells sorted from PBMCs, collected 45 days after the yellow fever booster vaccination. This TCR derives from a man aged 25-40 years who received the YFV17D yellow fever vaccine.

The CDR3 DNA sequence: TGTGCCAGCCAACCCCCCGGAAACACCATATATTTT. Its protein is CASQPPGNTIYF. J is TRBJ1-3 and V is TRBV18; D is uncertain. Per the germline V gene, CDR1 is KGHSH and CDR2 is LQKENI. Trimming left V 8 bases short and J 4 bases short, with 9 bases between. The CDR3 is 12 amino acids.